These 16 T cell receptor beta chains share one sample of origin, sequenced in a study of T-cell reconstitution after alpha-beta-depleted transplantation in children. Researchers prepared the TCRbeta library using unique molecular identifiers, the study reports. MiXCR, applied by TCRdb to the PCR reads, yields one record per CDR3 protein. The table has 200,000 to 250,000 distinct CDR3 sequences, approximately 10% seen once; the top ten hold approximately 6.6%. This specimen was PBMCs from the stem cell graft donor, taken from the stem cell graft. These receptors were collected from a human donor who donated a stem cell graft to a child with acute lymphoblastic leukemia.

In this sample, this clonotype turned up many times. This chain joins TRBV10-2 and TRBJ2-7, with 8 nucleotides matching TRBD1. Germline CDR1 is WSHSY and CDR2 is SAAADI. CDR3 size: 15 residues. The junction had 4 bases not matched to a gene; V was cut back by 0 bases and J by 3 bases. CDR3 in amino acids: CASSESSGQGYEQYF. The CDR3 coding sequence is TGCGCCAGCAGTGAGTCGTCAGGACAGGGCTACGAGCAGTACTTC.

The rearrangement links TRBV6-1 to TRBJ1-2; D is possibly TRBD1 (6 bases). The CDR3 is 15 residues long. The germline V and J ends were trimmed by 5 bases and 6 bases, with 19 bases remaining between them. The V gene's germline CDR1 is MNHNS and CDR2 SASEGT. DNA of the CDR3: TGTGCCAGCAGTACCAGACAGGACGGATACGATGGCTACACCTTC. Translated, it gives CASSTRQDGYDGYTF.

This clonotype was counted a single time. The chain links TRBV3-1 to TRBJ2-7; a possible D gene is TRBD2 (5 bases). The CDR3 runs to 12 residues. The V end was cut by 5 bases, the J end by 3 bases, with 8 bases between. Germline V CDR1 and CDR2: LGHDT, YNNKEL (reference sequence). CDR3 loop: CASSSGFYEQYF. The CDR3 nucleotides are TGTGCCAGCAGCAGCGGATTCTACGAGCAGTACTTC.

This clonotype was picked up a small number of times. The chain has TRBV6-5 and TRBJ1-1, with TRBD1 matching 7 bases. The CDR3 is 17 residues long. With V trimmed by 3 bases and J by 5 bases, 15 bases remained unmatched. Looked up from germline, CDR1 is MNHEY and CDR2 is SVGAGI. CDR3 in amino acids: CASSYDPGTSGGTEAFF. CDR3 DNA sequence: TGTGCCAGCAGTTATGACCCGGGAACCTCAGGGGGGACTGAAGCTTTCTTT.

This clonotype was picked up a small number of times. V and J are TRBV9 and TRBJ2-5, with TRBD2 matching over 11 bases. CDR3 length equals 17 residues. Per germline, CDR1 SGDLS and CDR2 YYNGEE. Trimming cost V 0 bases and J 4 bases; bases outside gene matches: 8. This CDR3 is CASSVARLAGRGETQYF. In nucleotides, the CDR3 is TGTGCCAGCAGCGTAGCTCGACTAGCGGGGCGGGGAGAGACCCAGTACTTC.

There are a few counts of this clonotype. This chain connects TRBV3-1 to TRBJ2-2; no clear D. CDR3 length: 14 residues. Trimming stripped 1 base from V and 4 bases from J, with 7 bases between. Germline V CDR1 and CDR2: LGHDT, YNNKEL (reference sequence). CDR3 amino acids: CASSQVTGTGELFF. CDR3 bases: TGTGCCAGCAGCCAAGTAACTGGCACCGGGGAGCTGTTTTTT.

This clonotype was found a few times. In DNA form, the CDR3 reads TGCGCCAGCAGCCCAACCGTGACTAATGAAAAACTGTTTTTT. Amino acid sequence: CASSPTVTNEKLFF. The V gene is TRBV5-1, the J gene TRBJ1-4; no clear D gene. Germline CDR1 reads SGHRS; CDR2 reads YFSETQ. This CDR3 contains 14 residues. Trimming cost V 4 bases and J 2 bases, with 9 bases left between them.

This clonotype was seen ten or more times. The chain joins TRBV11-2 to TRBJ2-1; 12 positions agree with TRBD2. Germline assignment: CDR1 SGHAT and CDR2 FQNNGV. The CDR3 runs to 15 residues. V lost 6 bases to trimming and J lost 4 bases; unmatched junction nucleotides: 4. CDR3 bases: TGTGCCAGCAGGTCTAGCGGGGGGGTTTACAATGAGCAGTTCTTC. Protein sequence: CASRSSGGVYNEQFF. The full variable domain, completed using reference TRBV11-2 and TRBJ2-1, is EAGVAQSPRYKIIEKRQSVAFWCNPISGHATLYWYQQILGQGPKLLIQFQNNGVVDDSQLPKDRFSAERLKGVDSTLKIQPAKLEDSAVYLCASRSSGGVYNEQFFGPGTRLTVL.

This chain links TRBV7-2 with TRBJ2-3, with D maybe TRBD2 (6 bases). The CDR3 has 15 residues. V lost 2 bases, J lost 1 base, and 10 bases lay in between. Germline CDR1 and CDR2: SGHTA and FQGNSA. CDR3 sequence: CASSLSPGGTDTQYF. The CDR3 coding sequence is TGTGCCAGCAGCTTATCCCCGGGGGGCACAGATACGCAGTATTTT. Complete variable domain (other parts from reference TRBV7-2 and TRBJ2-3): GAGVSQSPSNKVTEKGKDVELRCDPISGHTALYWYRQSLGQGLEFLIYFQGNSAPDKSGLPSDRFSAERTGGSVSTLTIQRTQQEDSAVYLCASSLSPGGTDTQYFGPGTRLTVL.

Only a few counts were recorded for this clonotype. The V and J genes are TRBV10-2 and TRBJ2-7; TRBD1 matches at 8 bases. J gave up 3 bases and V 8 bases, and 9 bases lay outside the gene matches. Germline CDR1 reads WSHSY; CDR2 reads SAAADI. CDR3 length: 14 amino acids. The CDR3 nucleotides are TGCGCCAGCGCTAATACCGGGACAGGCTACGAGCAGTACTTC. Translated, it gives CASANTGTGYEQYF.

This clonotype was picked up a small number of times. V is TRBV5-1 and J is TRBJ2-5; 7 bases match TRBD2. Germline trimming cut 2 bases from V and 5 bases from J; bases unmatched to any gene: 6. This CDR3 is built from 14 residues. CDR1 is SGHRS and CDR2 is YFSETQ in the germline V gene. DNA of the CDR3: TGCGCCAGCAGCTTCGAGCGGGGTATCGAGACCCAGTACTTC. Translation: CASSFERGIETQYF.

The sample holds many counts of this clonotype. The V and J genes are TRBV7-9 and TRBJ2-7, with D perhaps assigned TRBD1 or TRBD2 (5 bases each). In germline, CDR1 is SEHNR, CDR2 FQNEAQ (reference sequence). The CDR3 length is 14 residues. The V end was cut by 10 bases, the J end by 0 bases, with 16 bases between. The CDR3 loop reads CANEWGLLSYEQYF. CDR3 nucleotide sequence: TGTGCCAACGAGTGGGGGTTGCTCTCCTACGAGCAGTACTTC.

A few counts support this clonotype. This chain connects TRBV7-6 to TRBJ1-4; a weak D match, TRBD1 (5 bases). Looked up from germline, CDR1 is SGHVS and CDR2 is FNYEAQ. Trimming removed 4 bases at V and 3 bases at J, with 12 bases between. This CDR3 comprises 15 residues. CDR3 sequence (DNA): TGTGCCAGCAGCTCGGGGGTGTTAGCTAATGAAAAACTGTTTTTT. It specifies CASSSGVLANEKLFF.

Regarding this clonotype: One end of the junction varies from germline; a read error may be responsible. The chain joins TRBV7-6 to TRBJ2-7; no clear D. The CDR3 consists of 14 residues. CDR1 SGHVS and CDR2 FNYEAQ come from the germline V gene. CDR3 amino acids: CASSLEFVSYQQYF. The CDR3, as DNA: TGTGCCAGCAGCTTAGAGTTTGTCTCCTACCAGCAGTACTTC.

This clonotype appeared many times. This sequence may be a read error, since a much larger clone differs from it by one base. The chain carries TRBV27 and TRBJ2-6, with D possibly TRBD2 on 5 matching bases. CDR1 MNHEY and CDR2 SMNVEV come from the germline V gene (reference sequence). V was clipped by 5 bases and J by 0 bases, with 8 bases between them. This CDR3 contains 15 residues. For the CDR3, the DNA is TGTGCCAGCAGTGTAGGGAGCTCTGGGGCCAACGTCCTGACTTTC. Translating it yields CASSVGSSGANVLTF.

This clonotype was observed a few times. The chain joins TRBV7-9 to TRBJ1-2; TRBD1 agrees at 7 bases. Unmatched junction bases numbered 6, after V lost 3 bases and J lost 2 bases. Germline V gene lookup returns CDR1 SEHNR and CDR2 FQNEAQ (reference sequence). The CDR3 has 15 amino acids. Here the CDR3 reads CASSFSGQSNYGYTF. CDR3 nucleotides: TGTGCCAGCAGCTTCTCGGGACAGAGCAACTATGGCTACACCTTC.